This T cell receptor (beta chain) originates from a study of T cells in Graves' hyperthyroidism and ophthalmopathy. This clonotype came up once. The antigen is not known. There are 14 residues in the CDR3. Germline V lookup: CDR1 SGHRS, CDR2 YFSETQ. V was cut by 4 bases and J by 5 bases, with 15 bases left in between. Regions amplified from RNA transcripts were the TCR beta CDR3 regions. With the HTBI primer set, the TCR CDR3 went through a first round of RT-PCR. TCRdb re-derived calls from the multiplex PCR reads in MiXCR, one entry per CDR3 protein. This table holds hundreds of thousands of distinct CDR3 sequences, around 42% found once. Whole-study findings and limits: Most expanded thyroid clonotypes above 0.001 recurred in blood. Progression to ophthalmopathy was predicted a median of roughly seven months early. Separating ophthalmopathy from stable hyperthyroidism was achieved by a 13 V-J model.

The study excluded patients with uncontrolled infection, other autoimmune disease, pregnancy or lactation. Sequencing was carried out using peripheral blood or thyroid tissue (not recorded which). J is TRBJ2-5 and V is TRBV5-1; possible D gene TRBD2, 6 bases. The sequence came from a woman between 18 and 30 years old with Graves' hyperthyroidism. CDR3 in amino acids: CASSDRSGRETQYF. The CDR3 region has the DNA TGCGCCAGCAGCGATAGATCGGGGAGGGAGACCCAGTACTTC.